Listed below are T cell receptor beta chains from one sample, sequenced in a study of blood T cell repertoires in COVID-19. TCRdb keeps only in-frame clones here, not all; method: immunoSEQ multiplex PCR. The sample contains some 420,000 clones, 85% to 90% of which appear only once. Sequenced input: PBMCs or T cells enriched from blood (not recorded which). These receptors were taken from a man younger than 40 who had recovered from COVID-19. Each CDR3 is given with its conserved first and last residue. D genes are given only for firm matches. Clone size is not always given. Where it is, it says once, few, many or a class for expanded clones.

TRBJ2-7	NA	NA	TRBV5-4	TGTGCCAGCAGCACACGAACAGCCTCCTACGAGCAGTACTTC	CASSTRTASYEQYF
TRBJ2-1	NA	TRBD2	TRBV5-4	TGTGCCAGCAGCTCTCCTACTAGCGGGAGGGCCGAGGGTGAGCAGTTCTTC	CASSSPTSGRAEGEQFF
TRBJ1-1	once	TRBD1	TRBV28	TGTGCCAGCAGTAAATTCACAGGGGGGAACACTGAAGCTTTCTTT	CASSKFTGGNTEAFF
TRBJ2-3	NA	TRBD2	TRBV4-1	TGCGCCAGCAGCCAAGCCGACGGGGGGTCAGATACGCAGTATTTT	CASSQADGGSDTQYF
TRBJ2-5	few	TRBD2	TRBV2	TGTGCCAGCTCACTAGCGGGAGGGCAACAGACCCAGTACTTC	CASSLAGGQQTQYF
TRBJ2-1	NA	NA	TRBV7-7	TGTGCTAGCAGCTTAGGCGGGGGCCCCTACAATGAGCAGTTCTTC	CASSLGGGPYNEQFF
TRBJ1-6	NA	TRBD1	TRBV5-1	TGCGCCAGCAGCTTGGGACAGGGAGCTTCACCCCTCCACTTT	CASSLGQGASPLHF
TRBJ2-3	NA	NA	TRBV30	TGTGCCTGGAGTCAGGGGAGCACAGATACGCAGTATTTT	CAWSQGSTDTQYF
TRBJ2-3	NA	TRBD2	TRBV10-2	TGCGCCAGCAGTGATGGACTAGCGGGAAGGGGAGATACGCAGTATTTT	CASSDGLAGRGDTQYF
TRBJ2-1	few	TRBD2	TRBV30	TGTGCCTGGGATTATGGCGGGAGGAGGGAGCAGTTCTTC	CAWDYGGRREQFF
TRBJ2-7	NA	NA	TRBV29-1	TGCAGCGTTGGCCAGGATATGTCATTGCAGTACTTC	CSVGQDMSLQYF
TRBJ1-2	few	TRBD1	TRBV30	TGTGCCTGGAGTACTAGGGGGACAGGCACCTCCTATGGCTACACCTTC	CAWSTRGTGTSYGYTF
TRBJ1-5	once	NA	TRBV28	TGTGCCAGCAGTTTTGTCCTTCACCCAGCCCAGCATTTT	CASSFVLHPAQHF
TRBJ2-5	few	TRBD1	TRBV5-4	TGTGCCAGCAGCTCCACGGACAGGGGGGAGACCCAGTACTTC	CASSSTDRGETQYF
TRBJ1-2	NA	NA	TRBV30	TGTGCCTGGAGTGTACTACGGTCGGAGGGCTACACCTTC	CAWSVLRSEGYTF
TRBJ1-6	NA	NA	TRBV5-5	TGTGCCAGCAGCTTGGCAGGGCACTATAATTCACCCCTCCACTTT	CASSLAGHYNSPLHF
TRBJ2-7	NA	TRBD1	TRBV10-2	TGCGCCAGCAGTGAGCAGGGACAGACCTACGAGCAGTACTTC	CASSEQGQTYEQYF
TRBJ2-1	NA	NA	TRBV27	TGTGCCAGCAGTTTACTCGGGAATAATGAGCAGTTCTTC	CASSLLGNNEQFF
TRBJ2-7	NA	NA	TRBV27	TGTGCCAGCAGTTTAGGTAGTGGGCTAAGATACCCCTACGAGCAGTACTTC	CASSLGSGLRYPYEQYF
TRBJ2-7	NA	TRBD2	TRBV30	TGTGCCTGGAGGACTAGCGGCGCCTACGAGCAGTACTTC	CAWRTSGAYEQYF
TRBJ1-4	NA	NA	TRBV29-1	TGCAGCGTTGTCACAGGGCAGGAAAAACTGTTTTTT	CSVVTGQEKLFF
TRBJ1-2	NA	TRBD1	TRBV6-1	TGTGCCAGCAGTGAAGGACAGGGGGCGGACTATGGCTACACCTTC	CASSEGQGADYGYTF
TRBJ2-5	NA	TRBD1	TRBV24-1	TGTGCCACCAGTGACCAGGGGGCTGCATCGGAGACCCAGTACTTC	CATSDQGAASETQYF
TRBJ1-1	NA	NA	TRBV18	TGTGCCAGCTCACCTTACAGCCCCCCTAACACTGAAGCTTTCTTT	CASSPYSPPNTEAFF
TRBJ1-1	NA	NA	TRBV14	TGTGCCAGCAGCCAGGCAGGGGTTGCTTTCTTT	CASSQAGVAFF
TRBJ1-4	NA	TRBD1	TRBV7-2	TGTGCCAGCAGCTTACAGGGGGTTGAAAAACTGTTTTTT	CASSLQGVEKLFF
TRBJ2-5	NA	TRBD2	TRBV10-3	TGTGCCATCAGTGAATCTAGCGGGATCCGGGTCCAAGAGACCCAGTACTTC	CAISESSGIRVQETQYF
TRBJ2-5	NA	TRBD2	TRBV11-2	TGTGCCAGCAGCTTATTCCCTAGCGGGAGATTACAAGAGACCCAGTACTTC	CASSLFPSGRLQETQYF
TRBJ1-2	NA	NA	TRBV5-1	TGCGCCCGCAGCCGGGCGGGGGGACACTATGGCTACACCTTC	CARSRAGGHYGYTF
TRBJ2-7	NA	NA	TRBV6-5	TGTGCCACCTTAGCGGTCTCCTACGAGCAGTACTTC	CATLAVSYEQYF
TRBJ2-5	once	TRBD2	TRBV5-5	TGTGCCAGCAGCCCCCGACTAGCGGGAGTTGACTACCAAGAGACCCAGTACTTC	CASSPRLAGVDYQETQYF
TRBJ1-4	NA	NA	TRBV19	TGTGCCAGTAGTACTTCACCCATAACGGGAGAAAAACTGTTTTTT	CASSTSPITGEKLFF
TRBJ1-6	NA	NA	TRBV6-5	TGTGCCAGCGGGAGGGAGGGATCACCCCTCCACTTT	CASGREGSPLHF
TRBJ2-1	NA	TRBD2	TRBV9	TGTGCCAGCAGCGTAGCAGGGACTAGCGTCTACAATGAGCAGTTCTTC	CASSVAGTSVYNEQFF
TRBJ2-3	NA	TRBD2	TRBV3-1/TRBV3-2	TGTGCCAGCAGCCCAAGACTAGCGACCACAGATACGCAGTATTTT	CASSPRLATTDTQYF
TRBJ2-7	NA	NA	TRBV28	TGTGCCAGCAGTCCTCTAACTAGTAACTACGAGCAGTACTTC	CASSPLTSNYEQYF
TRBJ1-2	NA	TRBD1	TRBV19	TGTGCCAGTAGCTTGACAGGGAAGGGCTACACCTTC	CASSLTGKGYTF
TRBJ2-7	few	NA	TRBV6-5	TGTGCCAGCAGTTACTCCACGGGGAGCTCCTACGAGCAGTACTTC	CASSYSTGSSYEQYF
TRBJ1-4	NA	NA	TRBV19	TGTGCCAGTGCCATCCTTGGTCAGGGCGTTGAAAAACTGTTTTTT	CASAILGQGVEKLFF
TRBJ1-5	NA	NA	TRBV7-2	TGTGCCAGCAGCTTATGGGTAGCTTTCAATCAGCCCCAGCATTTT	CASSLWVAFNQPQHF
TRBJ1-1	NA	TRBD1	TRBV2	TGTGCCAGCCGGGACAGGGTGAACACTGAAGCTTTCTTT	CASRDRVNTEAFF
TRBJ1-5	NA	NA	TRBV6-5	TGTGCCAGCAGCCCCCTGGACAGAGCCGATCAGCCCCAGCATTTT	CASSPLDRADQPQHF
TRBJ2-1	NA	NA	TRBV9	TGTGCCAGCAGCGTATCCGTCCTCGCGTACAATGAGCAGTTCTTC	CASSVSVLAYNEQFF
TRBJ2-1	NA	NA	TRBV10-3	TGTGCCATCAGTGCCGGACAGACTGAGCAGTTCTTC	CAISAGQTEQFF
TRBJ1-5	NA	TRBD1	TRBV30	TGTGCCTGGAGTGTAGAAGCAGGGGGACAGCCCCAGCATTTT	CAWSVEAGGQPQHF
TRBJ1-6	NA	TRBD1	TRBV7-2	TGTGCCAGCAGCCTCGGACAGGGAGGATCACCCCTCCACTTT	CASSLGQGGSPLHF
TRBJ2-1	NA	NA	TRBV10-2	TGCGCCAGCAGTGAGTTAGCCCGGATCACGAATGAGCAGTTCTTC	CASSELARITNEQFF
TRBJ2-3	NA	TRBD2	TRBV29-1	TGCAGCGTTGCTTTTGTCAGCGGGAGCTCAGATACGCAGTATTTT	CSVAFVSGSSDTQYF
TRBJ2-7	NA	TRBD1	TRBV5-4	TGTGCCAGCTGGGACAGGGTTTCGAAGCAGTACTTC	CASWDRVSKQYF
TRBJ1-6	NA	TRBD1	TRBV6-5	TGTGCCAGCAGTTACTCGAGGACAGGGGGGTCACCCCTCCACTTT	CASSYSRTGGSPLHF
TRBJ2-4	once	TRBD2	TRBV19	TGTGCCAGTAGTATAGGGGATTCAGCGGGAGGGCCTACAAACATTCAGTACTTC	CASSIGDSAGGPTNIQYF
TRBJ1-2	NA	NA	TRBV5-6	TGTGCCAGCAGTGTGGGGGGAAACTATGGCTACACCTTC	CASSVGGNYGYTF